Listed here are 15 T cell receptor beta chains from one sample, sequenced in a study of T-cell reconstitution after alpha-beta-depleted transplantation in children. Using unique molecular identifiers, the investigators prepared the TCRbeta library. Each CDR3 protein gets one entry after TCRdb re-called the PCR reads with MiXCR. The data contain roughly 300,000 distinct CDR3 sequences, roughly 12% of them singletons. Sequenced material: peripheral blood, taken 180 days after TCRalphabeta/CD19-depleted stem cell transplant. The receptor source for this set is a male patient aged 2 to 10 who had a stem cell transplant for chronic granulomatous disease, so the T cells may come from the graft donor.

This clonotype appeared many times. The chain joins TRBV6-2 or TRBV6-3 to TRBJ2-7; D gene unclear. The CDR3 totals 13 residues. Trimming cost V 6 bases and J 6 bases, with 15 bases left between them. Germline CDR1 is MNHEY and CDR2 is SVGEGT. The CDR3 DNA is TGTGCCAGCAGACCTCAGACGGCTTCCGAGCAGTACTTC. This gives the protein CASRPQTASEQYF.

The sample holds many counts of this clonotype. The V and J genes are TRBV7-9 and TRBJ1-1; D ambiguous. Germline CDR1 reads SEHNR; CDR2 reads FQNEAQ (reference sequence). V was cut by 5 bases and J by 1 base, with 14 bases left in between. The CDR3 consists of 15 residues. CDR3 in DNA: TGTGCCAGCAGCCCCGATTGGGGAACGAACACTGAAGCTTTCTTT. It specifies CASSPDWGTNTEAFF.

This clonotype was observed at least ten times. The chain combines TRBV5-1 with TRBJ1-2; D not certain. The CDR3 sequence is 13 residues long. The V end was cut by 0 bases, the J end by 2 bases, with 5 bases between. Germline CDR1 and CDR2: SGHRS and YFSETQ. As DNA, the CDR3 is TGCGCCAGCAGCTTGGACGGGAACTATGGCTACACCTTC. This sequence encodes CASSLDGNYGYTF.

This clonotype appeared a few times. The V gene is TRBV5-1, the J gene TRBJ2-1; 9 bases are shared with TRBD2. Looked up from germline, CDR1 is SGHRS and CDR2 is YFSETQ. Unmatched junction bases numbered 7, after V lost 0 bases and J lost 9 bases. The CDR3 sequence is 15 residues long. The CDR3 DNA follows: TGCGCCAGCAGCTTGGCGGCGGGAGGGCCCACTGAGCAGTTCTTC. Translating gives CASSLAAGGPTEQFF.

There are many counts of this clonotype. J is TRBJ2-3 and V is TRBV11-2; the match to TRBD1 covers 9 bases. Germline V gene sequence: CDR1 SGHAT, CDR2 FQNNGV. CDR3 length: 17 amino acids. Losses at the gene ends were 2 bases for V and 0 bases for J; bases not matched to a gene: 6. CDR3 residues: CASSLRTGDGSTDTQYF. CDR3 DNA sequence: TGTGCCAGCAGCTTACGGACAGGGGACGGGAGCACAGATACGCAGTATTTT.

The table lists this clonotype with a few counts. The CDR3: CSVWTLGSGTEAFF. CDR3 in DNA: TGCAGTGTTTGGACACTAGGCTCGGGTACTGAAGCTTTCTTT. J is TRBJ1-1 and V is TRBV20-1, with D tentatively TRBD1 (5 bases). The CDR3 is 14 amino acids. With 7 bases removed from V and 5 bases from J, the gap between germline ends came to 20 bases. Germline assignment: CDR1 DFQATT and CDR2 SNEGSKA (reference sequence).

This clonotype has at least ten counts. The chain has TRBV20-1 and TRBJ2-7; 13 bases match TRBD2. Germline-derived CDR1 and CDR2 are DFQATT and SNEGSKA (reference sequence). CDR3 size: 13 residues. Trimming removed 5 bases from V and 6 bases from J; junction bases left unmatched: 4. CDR3 loop: CSAPLAGGTEQYF. CDR3 nucleotide sequence: TGCAGTGCTCCACTAGCGGGAGGGACCGAGCAGTACTTC.

There are many counts of this clonotype. In DNA form, the CDR3 reads TGTGCCAGCAGCTTAGCCCTGGCGTCCAATTCACCCCTCCACTTT. Translating it yields CASSLALASNSPLHF. This chain uses TRBV7-9 with TRBJ1-6; D is undetermined. CDR1 and CDR2 (germline): SEHNR, FQNEAQ (reference sequence). The CDR3 extends over 15 amino acids. The ends were cut back, 0 bases at V and 7 bases at J, with 10 bases in the middle.

At least ten counts were recorded for this clonotype. This chain connects TRBV12-3 or TRBV12-4 to TRBJ2-2; D is undetermined. This CDR3 is 12 amino acids long. The V and J ends lost 3 bases and 4 bases respectively, with 3 bases between them. CDR3 in amino acids: CASSFFTGELFF. In DNA, the CDR3 is TGTGCCAGCAGTTTCTTCACCGGGGAGCTGTTTTTT.

This clonotype showed up just once. A much larger clone differs from this one at a single base, so this may be a read error. V is TRBV28 and J is TRBJ2-1, with TRBD2 matching over 8 bases. Germline lookup yields CDR1 MDHEN and CDR2 SYDVKM. V lost 9 bases to trimming and J lost 4 bases; unmatched junction nucleotides: 17. This CDR3 has 17 residues. The DNA of the CDR3 is TGTGCCAGAAGCCCCACTAGCGGAATTGCCCAATACAATGAGCAGTTCTTC. This translates into CARSPTSGIAQYNEQFF. Looking up the rest from reference TRBV28 and TRBJ2-1 gives the full variable domain: DVKVTQSSRYLVKRTGEKVFLECVQDMDHENMFWYRQDPGLGLRLIYFSYDVKMKEKGDIPEGYSVSREKKERFSLILESASTNQTSMYLCARSPTSGIAQYNEQFFGPGTRLTVL.

Ten or more counts support this clonotype. This chain links TRBV20-1 with TRBJ1-5; D is perhaps TRBD1 (6 bases). Trimming removed 6 bases at V and 4 bases at J, with 16 bases between. The CDR3 consists of 14 residues. Per germline, CDR1 DFQATT and CDR2 SNEGSKA (reference sequence). The CDR3 reads CSATVGQRNQPQHF. The CDR3 nucleotides are TGCAGTGCCACCGTTGGACAGCGTAATCAGCCCCAGCATTTT.

This clonotype was found many times. The chain uses TRBV20-1 and TRBJ2-7, with a possible D match to TRBD1 (7 bases). The CDR3 length is 18 residues. V was pared by 0 bases and J by 2 bases, with 23 bases between. In germline, CDR1 is DFQATT, CDR2 SNEGSKA (reference sequence). CDR3 amino acids: CSARDLDRTKHLTYEQYF. The DNA for the CDR3 is TGCAGTGCTAGAGATCTGGACAGGACTAAGCACCTGACCTACGAGCAGTACTTC.

Concerning this clonotype: One base away lies a much larger clone, so this may be a sequencing read error. The chain has TRBV20-1 and TRBJ2-6; 8 positions agree with TRBD2. The V gene's germline CDR1 is DFQATT and CDR2 SNEGSKA (reference sequence). The CDR3 totals 18 residues. CDR3 protein: CCARDRFSGISGANVLTF. Written as DNA, the CDR3 is TGCTGTGCTAGAGATCGTTTTAGCGGGATCTCTGGGGCCAACGTCCTGACTTTC.

This clonotype has at least ten counts. V and J are TRBV5-6 and TRBJ2-2; D is undetermined. Trimming removed 4 bases at V and 5 bases at J, with 9 bases between. Germline V gene sequence: CDR1 SGHDT, CDR2 YYEEEE. The CDR3 has 13 amino acids. In DNA, the CDR3 is TGTGCCAGCAGCCTGAGGAAAACCGGGGAGCTGTTTTTT. This translates into CASSLRKTGELFF.

Comments on this clonotype: A much larger clone lies a single base off, so this may be a read error. V gene TRBV12-3 or TRBV12-4 combines with J gene TRBJ2-3, with 9 nucleotides matching TRBD2. J was trimmed by 0 bases and V by 7 bases; bases with no gene match: 8. There are 16 residues in the CDR3. The CDR3 bases are TGTGCCAGCACTCCCAGACTAGCGGTTAGCACAGATACGCAGTATTTT. It codes for CASTPRLAVSTDTQYF.